This T cell receptor (beta chain) was obtained from a study of blood T cells in healthy people across ages (dated by TCRdb to between 2014 and 2017). About the full investigation: Template switching captured roughly one uniquely barcoded TCR beta cDNA molecule per two T cells in model experiments. Age-related changes in TCR beta repertoire diversity were measured in the study by deep sequencing normalized with unique cDNA molecular identifiers. Donors were grouped into four age groups: young (average about 15 years), middle-aged (less than 40), aged (62) and long-lived (approximately 75). To avoid experimental bias, donors of different ages were spread randomly across the sequencing lanes. For two donors (one aged 18 to 30 and one aged 80 or older), the study analyzed two additional independent replicas of 1 million unique cDNA reads from the same blood draw. What the authors observed across the whole study: As age increased, observed TCR beta diversity per million T cells dropped in a roughly linear way, and a significant reduction was already evident by age 40. Estimates of total diversity from one million sequenced T cells were regarded as lower bounds and underestimates. Since profiling was done on bulk unsorted PBMCs, naive and antigen-experienced compartments could not be conclusively compared. A strong correlation was found between observed TCR beta diversity and the percentage of naive T cells measured by flow cytometry. Donor CMV infection status was unknown, potentially confounding age-related changes in expanded clonotypes. The long-lived group showed more naive CD4+ T cells, fewer expanded clones and increased TCR diversity than the aged group, suggesting age selection.

V is cut by 2 bases and J by 1 base, and the space between the germline ends is 13 bases. Via the germline V gene, CDR1 is SGHRS and CDR2 YFSETQ. From cysteine to phenylalanine, the CDR3 is 16 amino acids long. Only the CDR3 region is kept as DNA, spanning 48 bases read in frame from base 1. Systemically healthy Caucasian individuals from Russia, 39 in total and aged roughly 6 to 100 years, were included as donors. Ten milliliters of peripheral blood were drawn from each donor into EDTA-treated Vacutainer tubes. PBMCs were isolated by Ficoll-Paque density-gradient centrifugation, with at least 7 million obtained per sample. Trizol reagent was used to extract total RNA from PBMCs, with at least 5.5 micrograms per sample. For every donor, an aliquot of PBMCs went through flow cytometry to measure the percentages of naive CD45RAhigh/CD27high T cells. Turning to this clonotype: Its antigen target is currently unknown. Per-base quality was not reported, and no clone a single base away is much larger than it.

Library construction relied on 5' RACE. Sequenced on an Illumina HiSeq 2500. A second PCR of about 6 to 12 cycles was run with a J-beta primer mix and a sample-barcoded 5' primer. Each TCR beta cDNA molecule received a unique molecular identifier from a template-switch 5' adaptor carrying 12 random nucleotides. At least 2.5 million CDR3-containing paired-end reads were obtained from each sample. All of the RNA was converted into first-strand cDNA using the Mint cDNA synthesis kit, with a TRBC-specific oligonucleotide serving as the primer. Following uracil-DNA glycosylase treatment, all cDNA underwent a first 18-cycle PCR with the universal primers M1SS and BC2_uni_R. Per the source publication's procedure: Each sample was normalized by randomly selecting 1 million high-quality reads, each carrying a distinct molecular identifier. Instead of being binned into consensus sequences, reads with shared molecular identifiers were discarded. MiTCR, run with a Q25 quality threshold and the strictest error-elimination algorithm, handled CDR3 identification, clonotype clustering and error correction. A nonparametric unseen species model with Euler transformation was used to estimate lower-bound total TCR beta diversity. Using fastp trimming at Q25 and MiXCR clonotype assembly, TCRdb reanalyzed the public sequencing data and kept in-frame beta chains. Each CDR3 protein gets just one entry, which takes the most common genes and DNA from the rows behind it. TCRdb, rather than the study authors, made the V and J calls. The sample has about 970,000 distinct CDR3 sequences on record, just over 50% of them singletons. The ten largest clones take up around a fifth of the sample.

The rearranged segments are TRBV5-1 and TRBJ2-1; a weak D assignment points to TRBD1 (6 bases agree). The receptor's source is a woman in her sixties or seventies in good health. The sample taken for sequencing was blood. The CDR3 region has the sequence CASSFTTGSSYNEQFF. The nucleotide sequence reads as follows: TGCGCCAGCAGCTTTACTACAGGGAGTTCCTACAATGAGCAGTTCTTC.